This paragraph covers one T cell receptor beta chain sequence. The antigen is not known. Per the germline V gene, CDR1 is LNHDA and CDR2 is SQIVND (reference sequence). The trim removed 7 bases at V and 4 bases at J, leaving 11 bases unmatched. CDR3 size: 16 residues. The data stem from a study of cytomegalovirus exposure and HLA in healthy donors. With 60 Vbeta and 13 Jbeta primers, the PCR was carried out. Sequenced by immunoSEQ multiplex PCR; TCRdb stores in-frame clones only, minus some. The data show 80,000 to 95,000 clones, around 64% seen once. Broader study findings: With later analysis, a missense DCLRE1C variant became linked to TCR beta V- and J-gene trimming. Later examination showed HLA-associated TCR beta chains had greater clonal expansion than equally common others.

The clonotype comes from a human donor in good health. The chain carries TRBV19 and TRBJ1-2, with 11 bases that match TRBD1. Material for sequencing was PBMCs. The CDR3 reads CASTTGQGVIGYGYTF. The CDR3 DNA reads TGTGCCAGTACCACGGGACAGGGGGTGATAGGCTATGGCTACACCTTC.